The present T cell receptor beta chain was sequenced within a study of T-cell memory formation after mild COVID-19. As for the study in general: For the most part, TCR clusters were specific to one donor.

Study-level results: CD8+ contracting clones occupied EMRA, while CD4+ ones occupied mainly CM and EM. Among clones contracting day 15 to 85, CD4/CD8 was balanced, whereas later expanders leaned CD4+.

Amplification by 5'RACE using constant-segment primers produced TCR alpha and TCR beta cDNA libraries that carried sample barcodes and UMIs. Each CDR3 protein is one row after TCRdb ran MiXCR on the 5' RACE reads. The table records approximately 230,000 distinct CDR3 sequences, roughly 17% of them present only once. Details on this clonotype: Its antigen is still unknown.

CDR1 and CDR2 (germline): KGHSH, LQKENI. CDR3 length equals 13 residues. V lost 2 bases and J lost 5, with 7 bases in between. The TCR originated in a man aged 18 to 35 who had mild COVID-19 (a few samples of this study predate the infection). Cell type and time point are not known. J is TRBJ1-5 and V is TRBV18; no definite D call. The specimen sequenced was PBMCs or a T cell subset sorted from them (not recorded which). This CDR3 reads CASSPGEDQPQHF. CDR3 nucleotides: TGTGCCAGCTCACCAGGGGAAGATCAGCCCCAGCATTTT.